The source of this TCR beta chain is a study of blood T cell repertoires in COVID-19. The CDR3 loop spans 13 amino acids. Trimming left V 4 bases short and J 3 bases short, with 10 bases between. Germline V CDR1 and CDR2: LGHDT, YNNKEL (reference sequence). Here immunoSEQ multiplex PCR was the method, and the copy in TCRdb shows in-frame clones only, minus some. The sample includes 110,000 or so clones, roughly 80% seen only once; the top ten take roughly 6.2%. The source is a man in his 70s with acute or convalescent COVID-19. The chain employs TRBV3-1 (or the pseudogene TRBV3-2) and TRBJ2-7; a weak D match, TRBD2 (7 bases). The source material was peripheral blood. CDR3 nucleotide sequence: TGTGCCAGCAGCCGGGGGGGCCTCTACGAGCAGTACTTC. Protein sequence: CASSRGGLYEQYF.